This T cell receptor (beta chain) was sequenced in a study of T-cell reconstitution after alpha-beta-depleted transplantation in children. Per germline, CDR1 SGDLS and CDR2 YYNGEE. V lost 0 bases, J lost 0 bases, and 7 bases lay in between. CDR3 length equals 15 residues. This clonotype was counted ten times or more. Preparation of the TCRbeta library was carried out with unique molecular identifiers. Using its own MiXCR run on the PCR reads, TCRdb lists one record per CDR3 protein. The sample contains hundreds of thousands of distinct CDR3 sequences, around 13% of which appear only once. This material consisted of PBMCs, mostly from graft donor cells, taken 360 days after TCRalphabeta/CD19-depleted stem cell transplant. V usage is TRBV9 and J usage is TRBJ1-3; no clear D. The origin of this receptor is a male patient aged 10 to 17 who had a stem cell transplant for acute myeloid leukemia, so the T cells may come from the graft donor. In DNA form, the CDR3 reads TGTGCCAGCAGCGTAGTGGGCAGCTCTGGAAACACCATATATTTT. Its translation: CASSVVGSSGNTIYF.